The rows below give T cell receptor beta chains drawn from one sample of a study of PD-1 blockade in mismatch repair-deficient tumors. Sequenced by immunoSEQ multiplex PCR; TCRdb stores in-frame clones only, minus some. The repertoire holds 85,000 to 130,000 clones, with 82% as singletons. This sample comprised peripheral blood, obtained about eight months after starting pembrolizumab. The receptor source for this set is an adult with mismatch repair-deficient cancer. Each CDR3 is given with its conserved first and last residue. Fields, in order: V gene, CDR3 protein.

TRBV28 CASSTTGTGNTEAFF
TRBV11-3 CASSLSGSFNEQFF
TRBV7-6 CASSAYGGVTNEKLFF
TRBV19 CASSTQQGSHGELFF
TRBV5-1 CASSSGTAASYEQYF
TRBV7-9 CASSLENYRVLITEAFF
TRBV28 CASTGGLQQFF
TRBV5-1 CASSLGVAGETTDTQYF
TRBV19 CASRRGSSYEQYF
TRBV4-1 CASSQDYGWGSLETQYF
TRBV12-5 CASGFPSSAHPNEQFF
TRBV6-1 CASSESPKVGPQHF
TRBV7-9 CASSISIAGDYNEQFF
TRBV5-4 CASSLAIAGMYEQYF
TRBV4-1 CASSQGLGEMNTEAFF
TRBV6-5 CASSYSQGNTEAFF
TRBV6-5 CASSPNTNQPQHF
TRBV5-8 CASSSTGPGGAFF
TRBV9 CASSVGGANIQYF
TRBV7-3 CASSPTSSETQYF
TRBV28 CASSFVAGGNEQYF
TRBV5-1 CASSGTSGNSGANVLTF
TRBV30 CAWGRTGGAANYGYTF
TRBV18 CASSSSGDEQYF
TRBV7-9 CASSRSGVDEQFF
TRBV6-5 CASSYMDTQYF
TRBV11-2 CASSTTRQNTGELFF
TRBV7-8 CASSPVYFQPQHF
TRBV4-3 CASSPQRGSYEQYF